These 26 T cell receptor beta chains were all obtained from the same sample, sequenced in a study of blood T cells in healthy people across ages. A second PCR of roughly 6 to 12 cycles used a sample-barcoded 5' primer and a J-beta primer mix. TCRdb re-derived calls from the 5' RACE reads in MiXCR, one entry per CDR3 protein. The sample records fewer than 1.5 million distinct CDR3 sequences, 42% being singletons. What was sequenced was blood. These receptors all come from a woman in her late teens or twenties in good health.

This clonotype occurred a few times. J is TRBJ2-1 and V is TRBV2, with TRBD2 identical over 11 bases. With V trimmed by 7 bases and J by 4 bases, 6 bases remained unmatched. The CDR3 runs to 15 residues. CDR1 and CDR2 from the germline V gene are SNHLY and FYNNEI. The CDR3, as DNA: TGTGCCAGCAAGAAGGGACTAGCGGTTTACAATGAGCAGTTCTTC. Protein product: CASKKGLAVYNEQFF.

This clonotype was seen more than once but under ten times. This chain connects TRBV6-2 or TRBV6-3 to TRBJ2-7; TRBD1 is a possible D gene (6 bases). CDR3 length: 14 residues. Deletions cut 11 bases from V and 0 bases from J, with 17 bases between. Germline CDR1 MNHEY, CDR2 SVGEGT. The CDR3, as DNA: TGTGCCTCCGAGGGGCAGGGGCGCTCCTACGAGCAGTACTTC. It encodes CASEGQGRSYEQYF.

This clonotype occurred a few times. The chain couples TRBV3-1 to TRBJ2-5, with 10 bases matching TRBD2. Germline values: CDR1 LGHDT, CDR2 YNNKEL (reference sequence). The CDR3 has 16 amino acids. V lost 4 bases, J lost 1 base, and 6 bases stayed unmatched. CDR3 sequence: CASSRSRTSGQETQYF. The CDR3 DNA follows: TGTGCCAGCAGCCGATCGCGGACTAGCGGCCAAGAGACCCAGTACTTC.

Details on this clonotype: Since a much larger clone is just one base distant, this may be a read error. This chain uses TRBV7-9 with TRBJ1-1, with a tentative D call TRBD1 (6 bases). The V end was cut by 7 bases, the J end by 4 bases, with 10 bases between. CDR1 and CDR2 from the germline V gene are SEHNR and FQNEAQ (reference sequence). There are 12 residues in the CDR3. The CDR3 protein is CASTQQGTEAFF. DNA of the CDR3: TGTGCCAGCACCCAACAGGGCACTGAAGCTTTCTTT.

Concerning this clonotype itself: An end of the junction does not agree with germline; a read error may underlie this. The rearrangement joins TRBV12-3 or TRBV12-4 to TRBJ2-3; TRBD1 aligns across 10 bases. The CDR3 is 15 amino acids. The chain's CDR3 is CASSFGQGVADMQYF. The CDR3 DNA is TGTGCCAGCAGTTTCGGACAGGGGGTTGCAGATATGCAGTATTTT.

As DNA, the CDR3 is TGTGCCAGCAGTGAAACGCGCCAGCGTTACTGCGAGCAGTACTTC. Translated: CASSETRQRYCEQYF. V gene TRBV25-1 combines with J gene TRBJ2-5; D remains ambiguous. The end of the DNA is better explained by TRBJ2-7, so the J call may be wrong. Germline V gives CDR1 MGHDK, CDR2 SYGVNS. This CDR3 is 15 amino acids long.

The chain combines TRBV2 with TRBJ2-7; D is unclear. Looked up from germline, CDR1 is SNHLY and CDR2 is FYNNEI. Trimming pared 6 bases from V and 0 bases from J, leaving 9 bases between. This CDR3 is built from 13 residues. This CDR3 reads CASRAYRSYEQYF. The CDR3 bases are TGTGCCAGCAGGGCTTACCGCTCCTACGAGCAGTACTTC.

This clonotype was seen just once. The chain uses TRBV6-1 and TRBJ1-5; 9 nucleotides align to TRBD1. In germline, CDR1 is MNHNS, CDR2 SASEGT. The CDR3 runs 14 residues. V was clipped by 6 bases and J by 5 bases; unmatched bases: 5. CDR3 amino acids: CASRRTGAYQPQHF. The CDR3 coding sequence is TGTGCCAGCAGGAGGACAGGGGCATATCAGCCCCAGCATTTT.

The chain joins TRBV24-1 to TRBJ2-5, with 14 bases matching TRBD2. CDR1 is KGHDR and CDR2 is SFDVKD in the germline V gene. The CDR3 sequence is 17 residues long. The V segment lost 7 bases and the J segment 3 bases; nucleotides outside the gene matches: 9. CDR3 nucleotide sequence: TGTGCCACCAGCGAACCGCGACTAGCGGGGGGGAAAGAGACCCAGTACTTC. It specifies CATSEPRLAGGKETQYF.

This clonotype was detected only a few times. The chain has TRBV3-1 and TRBJ2-7; no firm D call. V dropped 2 bases and J dropped 1 base, with 9 bases sitting between them. The CDR3 runs 14 residues. The germline V gene encodes CDR1 LGHDT and CDR2 YNNKEL (reference sequence). This CDR3 is CASSQNGFSYEQYF. CDR3 sequence (DNA): TGTGCCAGCAGCCAAAACGGGTTTTCCTACGAGCAGTACTTC.

There are a few counts of this clonotype. This chain connects TRBV29-1 to TRBJ2-7; D is perhaps TRBD1 (5 bases). This CDR3 is 13 amino acids long. V lost 7 bases to trimming and J lost 4 bases, with 17 bases between them. The germline V gene encodes CDR1 SQVTM and CDR2 ANQGSEA. The CDR3 sequence is CSAIQAPLYEQYF. Here the CDR3 DNA reads TGCAGCGCTATACAGGCTCCCCTTTACGAGCAGTACTTC.

This clonotype was recorded a few times. The chain recombines TRBV6-5 with TRBJ2-1; 8 bases match TRBD1. V trimming: 2 bases; J trimming: 5 bases; junction bases outside the gene matches: 8. The CDR3 runs to 16 residues. Germline loops: CDR1 MNHEY, CDR2 SVGAGI. CDR3 residues: CASSYPRTGKNNEQFF. In nucleotides, the CDR3 is TGTGCCAGCAGTTACCCCCGGACAGGGAAGAACAATGAGCAGTTCTTC.

As concerns this clonotype: Just one base apart from a much larger clone, this may be a read error. This rearrangement joins TRBV6-5 to TRBJ2-7; TRBD2 matches at 10 bases. Matching the DNA end better, TRBJ2-5 makes the J call doubtful. Germline V gives CDR1 MNHEY, CDR2 SVGAGI. The CDR3 consists of 15 residues. CDR3 DNA: TGTACCAGCAGTTATAGCGGGGGGTTGAGAGAGACCCAGTACTTC. This codes for CTSSYSGGLRETQYF.

This clonotype has only a few counts. The DNA of the CDR3 is TGTGCCAGCAGCCCCCGGGACCTTTTCGATGAGCAGTTCTTC. This sequence encodes CASSPRDLFDEQFF. The chain uses TRBV7-7 and TRBJ2-1, with D tentatively TRBD1 or TRBD2 (5 bases each). This CDR3 is 14 amino acids long. In germline, CDR1 is SSHAT, CDR2 FNYEAQ (reference sequence). V lost 5 bases, J lost 8 bases, and 16 bases lay in between.

This clonotype has a handful of counts. V gene TRBV20-1 combines with J gene TRBJ2-1, with 14 bases matching TRBD2. Germline CDR1 reads DFQATT; CDR2 reads SNEGSKA (reference sequence). The CDR3 totals 18 residues. With 5 bases clipped from V and 1 base from J, the junction kept 10 bases outside the gene matches. CDR3 coding DNA: TGCAGTGCTGATTACTCCGGGACTAGCGGGAGTTCCTACAATGAGCAGTTCTTC. Its protein product is CSADYSGTSGSSYNEQFF.

On this clonotype itself: A junction end diverges from the germline sequence, so it may reflect a read error. This chain links TRBV27 with TRBJ1-6; TRBD1 matches at 10 bases. The CDR3 loop spans 14 amino acids. Germline-derived CDR1 and CDR2 are MNHEY and SMNVEV (reference sequence). The CDR3 is CTSRPGTGDSPLHF. The CDR3 nucleotides are TGTACCAGCAGACCCGGGACAGGGGATTCACCCCTCCACTTT.

The chain combines TRBV21-1 with TRBJ1-5; the table gives TRBD1 as D, unverified against the DNA. TRBV21-1 is termed a pseudogene. The CDR3 loop spans 18 amino acids. The CDR3 DNA is TGTGCCAGCAGCAAACCCGGACACCTACCGATCTTTCGCTCCTACCAGCATTTT. Protein product: CASSKPGHLPIFRSYQHF.

V gene TRBV13 combines with J gene TRBJ1-1, with D perhaps TRBD1 (5 bases). Germline lookup yields CDR1 PRHDT and CDR2 FYEKMQ (reference sequence). This CDR3 contains 12 residues. Deletions cut 5 bases from V and 11 bases from J, with 15 bases between. As DNA, the CDR3 is TGTGCCAGCAGCGCCCCTCCAGGGCAGGCTTTCTTT. It translates to CASSAPPGQAFF.

Remarks on this clonotype: One end of the junction is discordant with germline, which a read error may explain. The J gene is TRBJ1-1, the V gene TRBV18, with TRBD1 matching 7 bases. Per germline, CDR1 KGHSH and CDR2 LQKENI. The CDR3 contains 14 residues. The CDR3 loop is CASSPRQGMTEAIF. The DNA for the CDR3 is TGTGCCAGCTCACCGAGACAGGGAATGACTGAAGCTATCTTT.

The chain couples TRBV9 to TRBJ1-4, with TRBD1 as a possible D gene (5 bases). This CDR3 comprises 17 residues. Germline CDR1 SGDLS, CDR2 YYNGEE. V was cut by 4 bases and J by 0 bases, with 16 bases left in between. This CDR3 reads CASSLTGGRPTNEKLFF. In DNA form, the CDR3 reads TGTGCCAGCAGCCTCACCGGGGGGAGACCAACTAATGAAAAACTGTTTTTT.

In the case of this clonotype: A read error is possible here, since a much larger clone lies one base away. This chain joins TRBV10-3 and TRBJ2-5, with a possible D match to TRBD2 (8 bases). CDR3 size: 15 residues. CDR1 is ENHRY and CDR2 is SYGVKD in the germline V gene. V was pared by 4 bases and J by 11 bases, with 23 bases between. The CDR3 coding sequence is TGTGCCATCAGTGCAACAGGGGAAATGTCGGGGGGGCAGTACTTC. Translation gives CAISATGEMSGGQYF.

V usage is TRBV7-3 and J usage is TRBJ1-4, with D perhaps matching TRBD1 (5 bases). Germline V gives CDR1 SGHTA, CDR2 FQGTGA. The CDR3 loop spans 17 amino acids. The V end was cut by 0 bases, the J end by 8 bases, with 19 bases between. CDR3 region: CASSLTPPGVRDEKLFF. For the CDR3, the DNA is TGTGCCAGCAGCTTAACGCCTCCCGGGGTAAGGGACGAAAAACTGTTTTTT.

V and J are TRBV3-1 and TRBJ2-3; either TRBD1 or TRBD2 may fit D (5 bases each). V was clipped by 3 bases and J by 6 bases, with 16 bases between them. The germline V gene encodes CDR1 LGHDT and CDR2 YNNKEL (reference sequence). The CDR3 extends over 15 amino acids. CDR3: CASSHSLGVADTQYF. CDR3 bases: TGTGCCAGCAGCCATTCTCTGGGGGTCGCGGATACGCAGTATTTT.

The genes are TRBV20-1 and TRBJ2-5; 8 nucleotides match TRBD2. This CDR3 is built from 13 residues. Germline trimming cut 3 bases from V and 11 bases from J; bases unmatched to any gene: 11. Germline CDR1 DFQATT, CDR2 SNEGSKA (reference sequence). In DNA, the CDR3 is TGCAGTGCTAGCGGGGGGGCCTTGGGTGAGCAGTACTTC. Translating it yields CSASGGALGEQYF.

This clonotype was seen more than once but under ten times. The CDR3 protein is CASSSGGTVSPSYNEQFF. In DNA, the CDR3 is TGTGCCAGCAGCTCCGGGGGCACAGTTTCTCCTTCCTACAATGAGCAGTTCTTC. The genes are TRBV7-2 and TRBJ2-1; TRBD1 or TRBD2 may be the D gene (6 bases each). The CDR3 spans 18 residues. V was pared by 4 bases and J by 1 base, with 20 bases between. Germline-derived CDR1 and CDR2 are SGHTA and FQGNSA.

This chain connects TRBV5-6 to TRBJ2-7; 7 bases map to TRBD1. The CDR3 sequence is 14 residues long. The V gene end was trimmed by 2 bases and the J gene end by 3 bases; junction bases not matched to a gene: 5. CDR1 SGHDT and CDR2 YYEEEE come from the germline V gene. This CDR3 is CASSFTGQNYEQYF. The DNA for the CDR3 is TGTGCCAGCAGCTTTACGGGACAGAACTACGAGCAGTACTTC.